Included here is one T cell receptor beta chain sequence, with context. Its antigen is not identified. V was cut by 0 bases and J by 1 base, with 0 bases left in between. Germline V gene sequence: CDR1 MNHNY, CDR2 SVGAGI (reference sequence). This CDR3 region has 13 residues. This entry is derived from a study of OX40 agonist ivuxolimab in advanced cancers. Across the study: Administration of intravenous ivuxolimab to patients occurred every 2 weeks at 0.01 to 10 mg/kg.

Findings and caveats of the study: The authors did not determine the antigen specificity of the expanded peripheral T cells. Normalized T-cell clonal expansion was also low in a subset of nonresponders.

Using immunoSEQ multiplex PCR, the repertoire was profiled, and TCRdb retains in-frame clones only, with some absent. The table has tens of thousands of clones, 75% to 85% seen once; the top ten hold approximately 8%. The chain links TRBV6-6 to TRBJ1-4, with unresolved D. The specimen was CD4+ or CD8+ T cells sorted from blood, collected in a trial of the OX40 agonist ivuxolimab. This receptor was taken from an adult with an advanced solid tumor such as melanoma, head and neck, liver or kidney cancer. The DNA for the CDR3 is TGTGCCAGCAGTTACTCAACTAATGAAAAACTGTTTTTT. This codes for CASSYSTNEKLFF.